Below, 10 T cell receptor beta chains from the same sample are listed, as sequenced in a study of glioma-infiltrating T cells after dendritic cell vaccination. Clones were sequenced by immunoSEQ multiplex PCR, and TCRdb holds only the in-frame ones, with some missing. The sample carries roughly 98,000 clones, 80% to 90% recorded once. The sequencing used blood, collected before dendritic cell vaccination. These receptors were obtained from a human donor with glioblastoma.

This clone is deemed medium-sized. V and J are TRBV14 and TRBJ2-7; D is uncertain. The V gene lost 6 bases and the J gene lost 0 bases, with 15 bases spanning the gap. The germline CDR1 and CDR2 sequences are SGHDN and FVKESK. The CDR3 runs 15 residues. CDR3 coding DNA: TGTGCCAGCAGGGAAGGAGACCTATTCTCCTACGAGCAGTACTTC. This sequence encodes CASREGDLFSYEQYF.

V gene TRBV6-5 combines with J gene TRBJ2-1, with TRBD1 identical over 11 bases. Germline loops: CDR1 MNHEY, CDR2 SVGAGI. The CDR3 contains 14 residues. V gave up 8 bases and J gave up 9 bases; unmatched junction bases: 9. The CDR3 is CASAGQGARGEQFF. As DNA, the CDR3 is TGTGCCAGCGCAGGACAGGGGGCGCGCGGTGAGCAGTTCTTC.

The rearrangement links TRBV4-1 to TRBJ2-2, with 9 bases that match TRBD2. Germline V CDR1 and CDR2: MGHRA, YSYEKL. Trimming took 3 bases from V and 4 from J; bases not matched to a gene: 3. This CDR3 is 15 amino acids long. The CDR3 DNA sequence: TGCGCCAGCAGCCATGTAGCGGGGGCCACCGGGGAGCTGTTTTTT. Residues: CASSHVAGATGELFF.

V and J are TRBV5-6 and TRBJ2-3; the match to TRBD1 covers 7 bases. Trimming at V came to 4 bases and at J to 1 base, leaving 6 bases not matched to a gene. Germline-derived CDR1 and CDR2 are SGHDT and YYEEEE. The CDR3 loop spans 15 amino acids. The CDR3 spells CASSPAGTGTDTQYF. The CDR3 DNA reads TGTGCCAGCAGCCCGGCCGGGACAGGCACAGATACGCAGTATTTT.

The V call is TRBV28, the J call TRBJ1-4, with TRBD1 identical over 8 bases. The CDR3 covers 14 residues. Trimming cost V 2 bases and J 7 bases; bases outside gene matches: 3. Per germline, CDR1 MDHEN and CDR2 SYDVKM. The DNA for the CDR3 is TGTGCCAGCAGTTTAGAGGACAGGGTTGAAAAACTGTTTTTT. It encodes CASSLEDRVEKLFF.

This clone was seen a few times. The chain has TRBV29-1 and TRBJ1-2; 9 bases are shared with TRBD1. The CDR3 has 13 amino acids. Germline CDR1 reads SQVTM; CDR2 reads ANQGSEA. Germline trimming cut 3 bases from V and 7 bases from J; bases unmatched to any gene: 6. CDR3 in DNA: TGCAGCGTTGAGGGGGGGGACAGGGCTGGCTACACCTTC. The encoded protein is CSVEGGDRAGYTF.

V is TRBV28 and J is TRBJ2-7; 11 nucleotides line up with TRBD2. J lost 5 bases, V lost 4 bases, and 13 bases had no gene match. This CDR3 is 17 amino acids long. Germline lookup yields CDR1 MDHEN and CDR2 SYDVKM. CDR3 DNA: TGTGCCAGCAGTTGGGGCCATAGCGGGAGGGCCGCGAACGAGCAGTACTTC. This sequence encodes CASSWGHSGRAANEQYF.

This rearrangement joins TRBV23-1 to TRBJ2-1; a weak D match, TRBD2 (6 bases). TRBV23-1 is sorted into the ORF group, with uncertain function. The CDR3 covers 14 residues. The ends were cut back, 2 bases at V and 9 bases at J, with 14 bases in the middle. In DNA form, the CDR3 reads TGCGCCAGCAGTCAAACGCCTTTGGGGGGTGAGCAGTTCTTC. Encoded protein: CASSQTPLGGEQFF.

The J gene is TRBJ2-1, the V gene TRBV6-1; 11 bases map to TRBD1. V lost 6 bases, J lost 8 bases, and 9 bases stayed unmatched. Germline CDR1 is MNHNS and CDR2 is SASEGT. CDR3 length equals 15 residues. The CDR3 bases are TGTGCCAGCAGGATGGGGACAGGGGGTATCTATGAGCAGTTCTTC. Translation gives CASRMGTGGIYEQFF.

The J gene is TRBJ2-5, the V gene TRBV27; TRBD2 agrees at 7 bases. This CDR3 region has 14 residues. Germline CDR1 is MNHEY and CDR2 is SMNVEV (reference sequence). The ends lost 4 bases at V and 5 bases at J; junction bases unmatched: 7. The CDR3 DNA sequence: TGTGCCAGCAGTTCGGGACTAATGGTGGAGACCCAGTACTTC. Protein: CASSSGLMVETQYF.